This TCR beta chain was recovered during a study of cytomegalovirus exposure and HLA in healthy donors. Concerning this clone itself: The antigen is not known.

The CDR3 is made up of 15 amino acids. With 6 bases removed from V and 0 bases from J, the gap between germline ends came to 13 bases. Germline V lookup: CDR1 KGHSH, CDR2 LQKENI. Study-level points and caveats: The authors considered a cluster of highly shared sequence variants likely to be a sequencing artifact.

Amplification used 60 Vbeta primers and 13 Jbeta primers. Clones were sequenced by immunoSEQ multiplex PCR, and TCRdb holds only the in-frame ones, with some missing. Of under 200,000 clones listed, roughly 74% are singletons. This TCR came from a woman in her twenties or thirties in good health and CMV-seronegative. Specimen: PBMCs. The V gene is TRBV18, the J gene TRBJ2-3; the D gene is possibly TRBD1 (6 bases). The CDR3 coding sequence is TGTGCCAGCTCGCAGGGGACCTATAGCACAGATACGCAGTATTTT. Translation: CASSQGTYSTDTQYF.